The 5 T cell receptor beta chains in this list originate from one sample, sequenced in a study of T cells after yellow fever vaccination. TCRdb fed the 5' RACE reads into MiXCR, producing one record per CDR3 protein. The data show about 150,000 distinct CDR3 sequences, about 7% seen once. Sequenced material: CD4+ T cells sorted from PBMCs, taken 10 days after the yellow fever booster vaccination. These receptors were obtained from a man between 25 and 39 years old who received the YFV17D yellow fever vaccine.

This clonotype was detected many times. V usage is TRBV12-3 or TRBV12-4 and J usage is TRBJ2-7; tentatively, D is TRBD2 (6 bases). Trimming left V 7 bases short and J 2 bases short, with 15 bases between. CDR3 size: 14 residues. The DNA for the CDR3 is TGTGCCAGCACCCCAGCGGGTCTGACCTACGAGCAGTACTTC. It translates to CASTPAGLTYEQYF.

This clonotype appeared many times. The gene calls are TRBV3-1 and TRBJ2-2, with D uncertain. The CDR3 covers 13 residues. CDR1 is LGHDT, CDR2 YNNKEL, per germline (reference sequence). The V end lost 4 bases, the J end lost 6 bases, and 9 bases lay between the germline ends. CDR3 nucleotide sequence: TGTGCCAGCAGCCCCTTAATGGCCGGGGAGCTGTTTTTT. Its protein product is CASSPLMAGELFF.

Ten or more counts support this clonotype. The chain combines TRBV12-3 or TRBV12-4 with TRBJ2-3; D is undetermined. The CDR3 has 13 residues. V lost 3 bases, J lost 0 bases, and 4 bases lay in between. The CDR3 DNA is TGTGCCAGCAGTTTCCTTAGCACAGATACGCAGTATTTT. It is translated as CASSFLSTDTQYF.

This clonotype showed up many times. V and J are TRBV20-1 and TRBJ2-3, with TRBD2 matching over 10 bases. Germline trimming cut 2 bases from V and 1 base from J; bases unmatched to any gene: 9. CDR3 length: 17 amino acids. Germline CDR1 is DFQATT and CDR2 is SNEGSKA (reference sequence). In DNA form, the CDR3 reads TGCAGTGCTAGATTTCTAGCGGGAGAGTCGGGCACAGATACGCAGTATTTT. Its protein is CSARFLAGESGTDTQYF.

This clonotype has at least ten counts. The chain uses TRBV12-3 or TRBV12-4 and TRBJ2-1; a possible D gene is TRBD2 (5 bases). Trimming took off 1 base at V and 6 bases at J, with 10 bases between the two ends. CDR3 length: 14 amino acids. CDR3 sequence reads: CASSLGPGFNEQFF. In DNA form, the CDR3 reads TGTGCCAGCAGTTTAGGTCCGGGGTTCAATGAGCAGTTCTTC.